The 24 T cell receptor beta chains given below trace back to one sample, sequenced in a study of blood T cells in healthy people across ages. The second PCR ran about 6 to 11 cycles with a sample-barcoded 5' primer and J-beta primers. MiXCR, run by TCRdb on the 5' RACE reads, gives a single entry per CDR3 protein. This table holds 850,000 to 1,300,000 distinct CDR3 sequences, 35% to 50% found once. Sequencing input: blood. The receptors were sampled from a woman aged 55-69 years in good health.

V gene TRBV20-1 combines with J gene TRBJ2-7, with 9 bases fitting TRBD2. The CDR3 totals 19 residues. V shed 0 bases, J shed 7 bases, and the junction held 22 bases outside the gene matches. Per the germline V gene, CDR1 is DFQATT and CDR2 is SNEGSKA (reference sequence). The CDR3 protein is CSARDRGAPGLASYNEQYF. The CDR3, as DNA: TGCAGTGCTAGAGATCGAGGGGCACCGGGACTAGCTAGCTACAATGAGCAGTACTTC.

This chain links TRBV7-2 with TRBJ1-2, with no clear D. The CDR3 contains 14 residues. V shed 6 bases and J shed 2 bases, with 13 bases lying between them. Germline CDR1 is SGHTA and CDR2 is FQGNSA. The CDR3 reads CASRNRGGNYGYTF. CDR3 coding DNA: TGTGCCAGCAGGAACCGAGGAGGGAACTATGGCTACACCTTC.

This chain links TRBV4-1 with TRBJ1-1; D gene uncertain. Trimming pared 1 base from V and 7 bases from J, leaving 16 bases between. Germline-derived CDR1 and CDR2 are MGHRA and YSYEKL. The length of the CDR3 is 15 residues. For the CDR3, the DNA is TGCGCCAGCAGCCAAGTTTTCGACCTCTCGGGTGAAGCTTTCTTT. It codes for CASSQVFDLSGEAFF.

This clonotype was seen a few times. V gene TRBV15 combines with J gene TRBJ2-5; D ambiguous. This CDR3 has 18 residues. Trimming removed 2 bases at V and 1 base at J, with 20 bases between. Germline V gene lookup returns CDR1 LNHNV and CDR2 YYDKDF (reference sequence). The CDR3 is CATSRNPQFRPAQETQYF. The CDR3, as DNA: TGTGCCACCAGCAGAAATCCCCAGTTCCGTCCTGCCCAAGAGACCCAGTACTTC.

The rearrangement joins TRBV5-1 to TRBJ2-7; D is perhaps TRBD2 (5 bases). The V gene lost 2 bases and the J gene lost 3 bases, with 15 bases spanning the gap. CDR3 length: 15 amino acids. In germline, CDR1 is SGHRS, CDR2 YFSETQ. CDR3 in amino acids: CASSFAPGISYEQYF. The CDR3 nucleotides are TGCGCCAGCAGCTTCGCTCCCGGGATCAGCTACGAGCAGTACTTC.

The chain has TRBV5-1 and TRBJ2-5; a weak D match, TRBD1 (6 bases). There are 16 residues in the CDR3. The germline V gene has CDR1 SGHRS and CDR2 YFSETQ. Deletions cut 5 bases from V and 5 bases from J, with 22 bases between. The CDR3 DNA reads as TGCGCCAGCAGTTCGGACATTGGGGGCAAAGGGGAGACCCAGTACTTC. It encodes CASSSDIGGKGETQYF.

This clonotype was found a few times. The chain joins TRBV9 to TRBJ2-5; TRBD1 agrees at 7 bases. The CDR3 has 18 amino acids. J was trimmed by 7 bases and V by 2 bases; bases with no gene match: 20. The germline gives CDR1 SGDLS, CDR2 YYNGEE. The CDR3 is CASSVLPDRASRRGTQYF. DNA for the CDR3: TGTGCCAGCAGCGTGCTACCCGACAGGGCTAGCCGGCGTGGGACCCAGTACTTC.

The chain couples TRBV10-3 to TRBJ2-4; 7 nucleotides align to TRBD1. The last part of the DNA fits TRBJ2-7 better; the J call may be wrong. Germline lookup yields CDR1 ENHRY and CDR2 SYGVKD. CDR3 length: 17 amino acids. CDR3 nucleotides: TGTGCCATCAGTGAGTTGGCCCCACAGGGGCCCATCTACGAGCAGTACTTC. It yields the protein CAISELAPQGPIYEQYF.

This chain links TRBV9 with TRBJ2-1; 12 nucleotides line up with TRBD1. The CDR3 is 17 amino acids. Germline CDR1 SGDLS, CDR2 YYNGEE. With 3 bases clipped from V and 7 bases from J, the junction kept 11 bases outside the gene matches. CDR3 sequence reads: CASSGSHRDRGLNEQFF. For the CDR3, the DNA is TGTGCCAGCAGCGGATCCCACCGGGACAGGGGGCTTAATGAGCAGTTCTTC.

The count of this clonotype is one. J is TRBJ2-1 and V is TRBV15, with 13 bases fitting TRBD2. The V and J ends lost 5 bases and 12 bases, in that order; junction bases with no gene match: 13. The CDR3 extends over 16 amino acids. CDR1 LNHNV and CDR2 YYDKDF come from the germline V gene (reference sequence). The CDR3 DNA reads TGTGCCACCAGCCAGGATCGGACTAGCGGGAGCAGAGGGCAGTTCTTC. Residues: CATSQDRTSGSRGQFF.

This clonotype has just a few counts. Here the CDR3 DNA reads TGTGCCATCAGGGGCGATAGCTCCTACAATGAGCAGTTCTTC. As protein: CAIRGDSSYNEQFF. V and J are TRBV10-3 and TRBJ2-1; D ambiguous. CDR3 length equals 14 residues. The V gene's germline CDR1 is ENHRY and CDR2 SYGVKD. Deletions cut 6 bases from V and 0 bases from J, with 9 bases between.

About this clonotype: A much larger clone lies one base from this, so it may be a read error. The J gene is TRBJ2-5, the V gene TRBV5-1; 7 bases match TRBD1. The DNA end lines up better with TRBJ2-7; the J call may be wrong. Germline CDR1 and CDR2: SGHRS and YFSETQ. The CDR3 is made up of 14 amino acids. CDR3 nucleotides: TGCGCCAGCAGCTTGACAGGGGCATCCCACGAGCAGTACTTC. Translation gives CASSLTGASHEQYF.

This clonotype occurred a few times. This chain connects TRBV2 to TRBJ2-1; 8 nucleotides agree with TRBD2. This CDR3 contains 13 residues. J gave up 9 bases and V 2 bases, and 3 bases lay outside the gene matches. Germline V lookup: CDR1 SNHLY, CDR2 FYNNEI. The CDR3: CASSESGGSEQFF. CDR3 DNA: TGTGCCAGCAGTGAATCGGGGGGGAGTGAGCAGTTCTTC.

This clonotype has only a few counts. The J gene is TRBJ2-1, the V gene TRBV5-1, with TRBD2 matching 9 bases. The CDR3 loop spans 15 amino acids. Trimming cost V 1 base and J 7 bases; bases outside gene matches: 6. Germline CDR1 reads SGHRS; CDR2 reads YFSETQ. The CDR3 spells CASSLTAGGPNEQFF. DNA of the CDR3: TGCGCCAGCAGCTTGACGGCGGGAGGGCCTAATGAGCAGTTCTTC.

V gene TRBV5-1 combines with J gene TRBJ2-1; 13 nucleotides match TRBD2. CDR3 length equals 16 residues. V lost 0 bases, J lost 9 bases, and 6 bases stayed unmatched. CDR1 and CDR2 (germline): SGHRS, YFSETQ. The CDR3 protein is CASSLGTSGRGSEQFF. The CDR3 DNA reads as TGCGCCAGCAGCTTGGGGACTAGCGGGAGAGGAAGTGAGCAGTTCTTC.

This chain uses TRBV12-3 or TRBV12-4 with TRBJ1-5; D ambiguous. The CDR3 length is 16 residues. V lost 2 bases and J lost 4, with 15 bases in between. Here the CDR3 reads CASSLFPPPSNQPQHF. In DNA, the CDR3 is TGTGCCAGCAGTTTATTTCCCCCGCCATCTAATCAGCCCCAGCATTTT.

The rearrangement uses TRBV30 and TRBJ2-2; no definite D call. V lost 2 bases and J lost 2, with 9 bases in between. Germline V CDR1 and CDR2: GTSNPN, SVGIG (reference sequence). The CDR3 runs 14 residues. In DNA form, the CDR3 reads TGTGCCTGGAGTCCTGGGCTTAACACCGGGGAGCTGTTTTTT. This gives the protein CAWSPGLNTGELFF.

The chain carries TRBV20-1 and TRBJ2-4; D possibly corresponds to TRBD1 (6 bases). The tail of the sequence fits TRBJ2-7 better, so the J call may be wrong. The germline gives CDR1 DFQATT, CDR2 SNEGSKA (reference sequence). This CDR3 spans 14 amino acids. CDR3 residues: CSVTRGGGFGEQYF. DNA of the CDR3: TGCAGTGTTACCAGGGGTGGAGGTTTTGGCGAGCAGTACTTC.

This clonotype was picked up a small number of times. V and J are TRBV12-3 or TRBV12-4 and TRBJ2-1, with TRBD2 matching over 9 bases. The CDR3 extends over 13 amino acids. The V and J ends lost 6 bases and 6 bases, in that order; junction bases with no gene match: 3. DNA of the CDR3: TGTGCCAGCAGAGGGACTAGCCCCAATGAGCAGTTCTTC. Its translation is CASRGTSPNEQFF.

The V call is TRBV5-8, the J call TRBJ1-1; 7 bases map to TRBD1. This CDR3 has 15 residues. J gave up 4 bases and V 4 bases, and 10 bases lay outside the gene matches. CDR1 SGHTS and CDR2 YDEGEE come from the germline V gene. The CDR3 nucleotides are TGTGCCAGCAGCACCTGGACAGGCTGGGGCACTGAAGCTTTCTTT. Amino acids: CASSTWTGWGTEAFF.

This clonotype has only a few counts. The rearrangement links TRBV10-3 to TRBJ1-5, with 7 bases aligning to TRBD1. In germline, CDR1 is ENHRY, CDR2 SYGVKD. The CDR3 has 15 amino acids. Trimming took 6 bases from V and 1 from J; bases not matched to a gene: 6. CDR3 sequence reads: CAISSDRASNQPQHF. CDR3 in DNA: TGTGCCATCAGCTCCGACAGGGCGAGCAATCAGCCCCAGCATTTT.

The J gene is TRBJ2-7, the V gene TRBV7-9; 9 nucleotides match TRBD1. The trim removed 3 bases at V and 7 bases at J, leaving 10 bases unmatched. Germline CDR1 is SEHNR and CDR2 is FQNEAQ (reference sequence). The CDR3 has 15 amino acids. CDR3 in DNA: TGTGCCAGCAGCTTGCGGGGACAGGGCCGGGAGGAGCAGTACTTC. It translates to CASSLRGQGREEQYF.

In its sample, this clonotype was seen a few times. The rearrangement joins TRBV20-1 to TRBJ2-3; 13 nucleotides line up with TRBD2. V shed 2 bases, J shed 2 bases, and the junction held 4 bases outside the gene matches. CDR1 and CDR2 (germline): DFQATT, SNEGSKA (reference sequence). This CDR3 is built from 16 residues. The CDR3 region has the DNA TGCAGTGCTAGATCAGGGACTAGCGGGAACACAGATACGCAGTATTTT. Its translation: CSARSGTSGNTDTQYF.

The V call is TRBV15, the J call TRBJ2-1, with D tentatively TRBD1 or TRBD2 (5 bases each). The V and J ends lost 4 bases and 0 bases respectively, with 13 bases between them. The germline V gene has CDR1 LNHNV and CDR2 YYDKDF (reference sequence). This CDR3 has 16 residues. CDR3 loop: CATSKSGGSSYNEQFF. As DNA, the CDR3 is TGTGCCACCAGCAAGAGTGGGGGAAGCTCCTACAATGAGCAGTTCTTC. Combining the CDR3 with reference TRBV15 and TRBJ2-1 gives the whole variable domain DAMVIQNPRYQVTQFGKPVTLSCSQTLNHNVMYWYQQKSSQAPKLLFHYYDKDFNNEADTPDNFQSRRPNTSFCFLDIRSPGLGDTAMYLCATSKSGGSSYNEQFFGPGTRLTVL.